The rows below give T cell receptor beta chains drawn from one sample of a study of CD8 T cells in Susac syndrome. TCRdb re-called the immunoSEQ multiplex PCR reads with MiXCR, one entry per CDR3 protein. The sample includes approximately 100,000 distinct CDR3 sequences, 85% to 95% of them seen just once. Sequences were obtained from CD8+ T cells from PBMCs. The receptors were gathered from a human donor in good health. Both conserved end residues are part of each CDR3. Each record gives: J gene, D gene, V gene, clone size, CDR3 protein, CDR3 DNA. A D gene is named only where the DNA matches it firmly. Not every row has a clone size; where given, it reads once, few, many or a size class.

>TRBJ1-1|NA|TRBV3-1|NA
CASSLGHTEAFF
TGTGCCAGCAGCCTGGGACACACTGAAGCTTTCTTT
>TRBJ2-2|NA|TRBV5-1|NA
CASSFVPETRELFF
TGCGCCAGCAGCTTTGTGCCTGAGACCCGGGAGCTGTTTTTT
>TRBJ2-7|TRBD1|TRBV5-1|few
CASSLGQGAYEQYF
TGCGCCAGCAGCTTGGGACAGGGGGCCTACGAGCAGTACTTC
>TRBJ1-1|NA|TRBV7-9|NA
CASPAGTGHTEAFF
TGTGCCAGCCCCGCGGGGACTGGCCACACTGAAGCTTTCTTT
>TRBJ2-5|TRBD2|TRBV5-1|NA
CASSSEPGLATQYF
TGCGCCAGCAGCTCTGAACCGGGACTAGCGACCCAGTACTTC
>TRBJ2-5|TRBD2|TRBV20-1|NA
CSASGPGTSGLGETQYF
TGCAGTGCTAGTGGACCCGGGACTAGCGGTTTAGGGGAGACCCAGTACTTC
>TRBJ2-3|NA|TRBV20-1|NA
CSARTGYTDTQYF
TGCAGTGCTAGGACAGGATACACAGATACGCAGTATTTT
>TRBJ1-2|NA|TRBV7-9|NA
CASSSTQAPSDYGYTF
TGTGCCAGCAGCTCCACACAGGCCCCCTCGGACTATGGCTACACCTTC
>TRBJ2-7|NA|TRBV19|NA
CASSSNRDPYEQYF
TGTGCCAGTAGTTCCAACAGGGACCCCTACGAGCAGTACTTC
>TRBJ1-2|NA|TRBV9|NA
CASSHNILRGQGADGYTF
TGTGCCAGCAGCCACAACATACTACGGGGCCAAGGTGCGGATGGCTACACCTTC
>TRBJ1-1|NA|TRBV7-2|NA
CASSSYRETFF
TGTGCCAGCAGCTCTTACAGGGAAACTTTCTTT
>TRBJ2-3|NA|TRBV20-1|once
CSARETASQYF
TGCAGTGCTAGAGAGACTGCCTCGCAGTATTTT
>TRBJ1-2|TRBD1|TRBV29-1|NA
CSVAGGRDYGYTF
TGCAGCGTCGCAGGGGGGAGAGACTATGGCTACACCTTC
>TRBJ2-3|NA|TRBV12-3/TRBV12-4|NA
CASTPGPYTQYF
TGTGCCAGCACCCCGGGACCATATACGCAGTATTTT
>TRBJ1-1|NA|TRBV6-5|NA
CASSIGVNTEAFF
TGTGCCAGCAGTATCGGGGTGAACACTGAAGCTTTCTTT
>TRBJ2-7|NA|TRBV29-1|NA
CSVGINWWGEQYF
TGCAGCGTTGGAATCAACTGGTGGGGCGAGCAGTACTTC
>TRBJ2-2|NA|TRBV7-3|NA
CASSRGQGRVGELFF
TGTGCCAGCAGCCGTGGGCAGGGCCGGGTCGGGGAGCTGTTTTTT
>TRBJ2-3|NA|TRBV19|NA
CASSITTDTQYF
TGTGCCAGTAGTATAACCACAGATACGCAGTATTTT
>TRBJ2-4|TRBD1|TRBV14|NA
CASSPDRGRSSIQYF
TGTGCCAGCAGTCCTGACAGGGGGCGAAGCAGCATTCAGTACTTC
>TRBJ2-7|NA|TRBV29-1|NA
CSALPRGGSSYEQYF
TGCAGCGCCTTGCCCAGGGGGGGTAGCTCCTACGAGCAGTACTTC
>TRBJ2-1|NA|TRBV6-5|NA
CASSQTSYNEQFF
TGTGCCAGCAGTCAAACTAGTTACAATGAGCAGTTCTTC
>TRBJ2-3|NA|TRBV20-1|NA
CSADGRPSTDTQYF
TGCAGTGCCGATGGCCGACCTAGCACAGATACGCAGTATTTT
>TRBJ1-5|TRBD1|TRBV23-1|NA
CASSTQGTIGPQHF
TGCGCCAGCAGTACACAGGGGACTATCGGGCCCCAGCATTTT
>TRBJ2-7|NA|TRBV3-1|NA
CASSQDGSFNEQYF
TGTGCCAGCAGCCAAGATGGATCGTTCAACGAGCAGTACTTC
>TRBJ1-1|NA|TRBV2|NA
CASRVSRDTEAFF
TGTGCCAGCAGAGTGTCTAGGGATACTGAAGCTTTCTTT
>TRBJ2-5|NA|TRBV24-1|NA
CATSGYEGGHETQYF
TGTGCCACCAGTGGCTACGAGGGGGGACACGAGACCCAGTACTTC
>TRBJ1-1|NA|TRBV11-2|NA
CASSLGATVNTEAFF
TGTGCCAGCAGCTTAGGGGCGACAGTGAACACTGAAGCTTTCTTT
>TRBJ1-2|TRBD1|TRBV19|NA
CASTKTGDYGYTF
TGTGCCAGTACCAAGACAGGGGACTATGGCTACACCTTC
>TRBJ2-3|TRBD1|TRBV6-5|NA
CASGKQGVRDTQYF
TGTGCCAGCGGTAAACAGGGGGTCAGGGATACGCAGTATTTT
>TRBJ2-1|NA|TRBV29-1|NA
CSVARGSGRDELFF
NA
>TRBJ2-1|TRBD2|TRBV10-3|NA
CAISDIAGDYNEQFF
TGTGCCATCAGTGACATAGCGGGGGACTACAATGAGCAGTTCTTC
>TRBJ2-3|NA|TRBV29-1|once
CSEETGTDTQYF
TGCAGCGAAGAAACAGGAACAGATACGCAGTATTTT
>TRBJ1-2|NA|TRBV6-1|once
CASSSPTRGRGMGYTF
TGTGCCAGCAGCTCTCCAACCAGAGGGAGGGGTATGGGCTACACCTTC
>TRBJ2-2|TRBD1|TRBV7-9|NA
CARWTGPNTGELFF
TGTGCCAGATGGACAGGTCCTAACACCGGGGAGCTGTTTTTT
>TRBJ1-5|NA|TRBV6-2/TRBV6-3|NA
CASSYPTGVGNQPQHF
TGTGCCAGCAGTTACCCGACTGGGGTTGGCAATCAGCCCCAGCATTTT
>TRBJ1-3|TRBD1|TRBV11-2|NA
CASSLLDRGAENTIYF
TGTGCCAGCAGCTTATTGGACAGGGGAGCGGAAAACACCATATATTTT
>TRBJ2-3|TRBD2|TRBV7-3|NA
CASSLKESGRGTDTQYF
TGTGCCAGCAGCTTAAAAGAAAGCGGGAGAGGCACAGATACGCAGTATTTT
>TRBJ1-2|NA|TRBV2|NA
CASIIAGNYGYTF
TGTGCCAGCATTATAGCAGGGAACTATGGCTACACCTTC
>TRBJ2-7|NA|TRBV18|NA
CASSPGTLYEQYF
TGTGCCAGCTCGCCCGGGACCCTATACGAGCAGTACTTC
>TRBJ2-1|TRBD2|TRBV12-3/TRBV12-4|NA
CASSLGLAGVGNEQFF
TGTGCCAGCAGTTTGGGACTAGCGGGAGTAGGGAATGAGCAGTTCTTC
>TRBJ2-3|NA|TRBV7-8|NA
CASSLTGEPTDTQYF
TGTGCCAGCAGCTTAACGGGAGAACCCACAGATACGCAGTATTTT
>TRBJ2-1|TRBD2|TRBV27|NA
CASSRGTSPNNEQFF
TGTGCCAGCAGCCGAGGGACTAGCCCGAACAATGAGCAGTTCTTC
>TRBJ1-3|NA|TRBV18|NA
CASSSRDSGNTIYF
TGTGCCAGCTCTTCTAGGGACTCTGGAAACACCATATATTTT
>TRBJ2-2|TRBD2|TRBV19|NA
CASKELAGDTGELFF
TGTGCCAGTAAAGAACTAGCGGGAGACACCGGGGAGCTGTTTTTT
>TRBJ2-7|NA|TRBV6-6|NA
CASSLMGQASSYEQYF
TGTGCCAGCAGTCTAATGGGGCAGGCCAGCTCCTACGAGCAGTACTTC
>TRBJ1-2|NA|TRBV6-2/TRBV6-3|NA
CASSYSTQAGYTF
TGTGCCAGCAGTTACTCGACGCAGGCTGGCTACACCTTC
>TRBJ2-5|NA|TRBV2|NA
CASSAEGTQTQYF
TGTGCCAGCAGCGCCGAGGGAACCCAGACCCAGTACTTC
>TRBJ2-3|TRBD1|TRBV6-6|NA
CASAGQGGDTQYF
TGTGCCAGCGCAGGACAGGGTGGAGATACGCAGTATTTT
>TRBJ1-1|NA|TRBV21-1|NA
CASRLEGRVTEAFF
TGTGCCAGCAGGCTCGAGGGGCGGGTCACTGAAGCTTTCTTT
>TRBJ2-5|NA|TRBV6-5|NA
CASSYSFRKGETQYF
TGTGCCAGCAGTTACTCGTTCAGGAAAGGGGAGACCCAGTACTTC
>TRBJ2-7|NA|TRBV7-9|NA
CASSSSTLPTYEQYF
TGTGCCAGCAGCTCGTCGACTCTCCCTACCTACGAGCAGTACTTC
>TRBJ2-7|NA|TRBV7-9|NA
CASNPAQAAYEQYF
TGTGCCAGCAATCCAGCCCAGGCAGCCTACGAGCAGTACTTC
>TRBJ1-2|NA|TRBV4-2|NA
CASSQDLLLPFGYTF
TGTGCCAGCAGCCAAGATCTGCTACTCCCCTTTGGCTACACCTTC
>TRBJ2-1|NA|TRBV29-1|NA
CSVKKQKVLYNEQFF
TGCAGCGTGAAGAAACAGAAAGTCCTTTACAATGAGCAGTTCTTC
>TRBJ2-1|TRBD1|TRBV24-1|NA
CATASGQGYTNEQFF
TGTGCCACCGCCTCAGGACAGGGATATACCAATGAGCAGTTCTTC